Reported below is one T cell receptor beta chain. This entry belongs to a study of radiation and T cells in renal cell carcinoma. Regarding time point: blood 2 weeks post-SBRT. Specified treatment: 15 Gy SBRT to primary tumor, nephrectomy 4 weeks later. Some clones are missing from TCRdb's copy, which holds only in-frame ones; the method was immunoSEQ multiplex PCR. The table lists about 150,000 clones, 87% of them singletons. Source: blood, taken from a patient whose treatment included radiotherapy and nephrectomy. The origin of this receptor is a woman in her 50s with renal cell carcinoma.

CDR3 DNA: TGTGCCAGCAGCTTAGCAGGGGGGCTTACTGAAGCTTTCTTT. Translated, it gives CASSLAGGLTEAFF. This sequence joins TRBV7-9 and TRBJ1-1, with D maybe TRBD1 (6 bases). The CDR3 has 14 residues. The germline gives CDR1 SEHNR, CDR2 FQNEAQ (reference sequence). The germline V and J ends were trimmed by 0 bases and 5 bases, with 10 bases remaining between them.